The 11 T cell receptor beta chains given below trace back to one sample, sequenced in a study of early T cells in non-severe SARS-CoV-2 infection. TCRdb re-analysed the 5' RACE reads in MiXCR, keeping a single row per CDR3 protein. The repertoire holds tens of thousands of distinct CDR3 sequences, with approximately 13% as singletons. The sample comprised whole blood. These receptors were collected from an adult who was a healthcare worker with PCR-confirmed SARS-CoV-2 infection or an uninfected control (not recorded which).

This clonotype was seen a handful of times. This chain links TRBV5-4 with TRBJ2-1, with 11 bases that match TRBD2. Losses at the gene ends were 3 bases for V and 10 bases for J; bases not matched to a gene: 9. CDR1 SGHNT and CDR2 YYREEE come from the germline V gene (reference sequence). The CDR3 length is 15 residues. The DNA of the CDR3 is TGTGCCAGCAGCTACCCACTAGCGGGAGCCGGAGAGCAGTTCTTC. It codes for CASSYPLAGAGEQFF. Variable domain in full (rest from reference TRBV5-4 and TRBJ2-1): ETGVTQSPTHLIKTRGQQVTLRCSSQSGHNTVSWYQQALGQGPQFIFQYYREEENGRGNFPPRFSGLQFPNYSSELNVNALELDDSALYLCASSYPLAGAGEQFFGPGTRLTVL.

The DNA for the CDR3 is TGCGCCAGCAGCTTGGGGGCTAGCATGGAGACCCAGTACTTC. It yields the protein CASSLGASMETQYF. This chain connects TRBV5-1 to TRBJ2-5; D may be TRBD2 (5 bases). CDR3 length: 14 amino acids. Germline V gives CDR1 SGHRS, CDR2 YFSETQ. V lost 0 bases and J 5 bases, leaving 11 bases between the germline ends.

This clonotype has more than one count but fewer than ten. The chain recombines TRBV2 with TRBJ1-6; the D is unclear. This CDR3 is 17 amino acids long. Trimming shortened V by 2 bases and J by 0 bases, and 11 bases separated the two germline ends. Germline loops: CDR1 SNHLY, CDR2 FYNNEI. The CDR3 loop reads CASSESPASSYNSPLHF. In DNA form, the CDR3 reads TGTGCCAGCAGTGAATCCCCGGCAAGCTCCTATAATTCACCCCTCCACTTT.

The rearrangement uses TRBV18 and TRBJ2-3; D gene unclear. Germline loops: CDR1 KGHSH, CDR2 LQKENI. Trimming shortened V by 6 bases and J by 3 bases, and 16 bases separated the two germline ends. CDR3 length: 15 residues. The CDR3 region has the DNA TGTGCCAGCTCCCCAGGACCAGTAGGAACAGATACGCAGTATTTT. Its translation: CASSPGPVGTDTQYF.

This clonotype was seen at least ten times. The chain couples TRBV28 to TRBJ1-2; D is perhaps TRBD1 (5 bases). Per germline, CDR1 MDHEN and CDR2 SYDVKM. With 1 base removed from V and 3 bases from J, the gap between germline ends came to 9 bases. The CDR3 extends over 14 amino acids. CDR3 DNA: TGTGCCAGCAGTTTATTGGGGCAGTACTATGGCTACACCTTC. Translated, it gives CASSLLGQYYGYTF.

This clonotype was counted many times. The chain couples TRBV2 to TRBJ2-1; 14 bases are shared with TRBD2. After removal of 4 bases from V and 5 bases from J, the junction contained 7 bases not matched to a gene. The V gene's germline CDR1 is SNHLY and CDR2 FYNNEI. This CDR3 is built from 17 residues. CDR3 nucleotide sequence: TGTGCCAGCAGTGGACCGGGACTAGCGGGAGTTAACAATGAGCAGTTCTTC. It codes for CASSGPGLAGVNNEQFF. Full variable domain (rest looked up from reference TRBV2 and TRBJ2-1): EPEVTQTPSHQVTQMGQEVILRCVPISNHLYFYWYRQILGQKVEFLVSFYNNEISEKSEIFDDQFSVERPDGSNFTLKIRSTKLEDSAMYFCASSGPGLAGVNNEQFFGPGTRLTVL.

This clonotype occurred many times. This rearrangement joins TRBV11-2 to TRBJ2-3, with 7 bases matching TRBD2. Germline CDR1 and CDR2: SGHAT and FQNNGV. Trimming took 6 bases from V and 4 from J; bases not matched to a gene: 10. The CDR3 extends over 15 amino acids. CDR3 protein: CASSLEGAGADTQYF. DNA for the CDR3: TGTGCCAGCAGTCTCGAGGGCGCGGGGGCAGATACGCAGTATTTT.

A note on this clonotype: One end of the junction varies from germline; a read error may be responsible. This chain links TRBV4-2 with TRBJ2-2, with D perhaps matching TRBD1 or TRBD2 (5 bases each). Germline CDR1 reads LGHNA; CDR2 reads YNFKEQ. This CDR3 has 16 amino acids. The chain's CDR3 is CASSQDRRAVAGEPFF. Here the CDR3 DNA reads TGTGCCAGCAGCCAAGATCGCAGGGCGGTGGCCGGGGAGCCGTTTTTT.

In this sample, this clonotype turned up a few times. The rearrangement joins TRBV5-1 to TRBJ2-5, with D unresolved. With 4 bases removed from V and 5 bases from J, the gap between germline ends came to 18 bases. Germline CDR1 SGHRS, CDR2 YFSETQ. The CDR3 covers 15 residues. The CDR3 is CASSSNLHVLETQYF. The CDR3 DNA follows: TGCGCCAGCAGCAGTAATCTACACGTTCTGGAGACCCAGTACTTC.

A few counts support this clonotype. The V gene is TRBV20-1, the J gene TRBJ2-7; D is perhaps TRBD2 (5 bases). V was trimmed by 4 bases and J by 2 bases, leaving 12 bases between them. Germline V gene lookup returns CDR1 DFQATT and CDR2 SNEGSKA (reference sequence). The CDR3 spans 13 residues. CDR3 sequence (DNA): TGCAGTGCTACTTACACGGGAACCTACGAGCAGTACTTC. This sequence encodes CSATYTGTYEQYF.

This clonotype has a count of ten or more. This chain connects TRBV12-3 or TRBV12-4 to TRBJ2-1; no clear D gene. V was cut by 7 bases and J by 1 base, with 14 bases left in between. CDR3 length equals 15 residues. CDR3 in amino acids: CASTPRPDSYNEQFF. The CDR3 DNA is TGTGCCAGCACCCCGCGTCCGGATTCCTACAATGAGCAGTTCTTC.